A single sample gave rise to the 4 T cell receptor beta chains below, sequenced in a study of T-cell memory formation after mild COVID-19. Using its own MiXCR run on the 5' RACE reads, TCRdb lists one record per CDR3 protein. The sample records about 400,000 distinct CDR3 sequences, 18% being singletons. The sequenced material came from PBMCs or a T cell subset sorted from them (not recorded which). The receptors come from a man aged 18 to 35 who had mild COVID-19 (a few samples of this study predate the infection). Cell type and time point are not known.

The chain combines TRBV24-1 with TRBJ2-5, with 8 bases identical to TRBD1. V dropped 12 bases and J dropped 2; count of bases not matched to a gene: 10. The CDR3 has 14 amino acids. Germline CDR1 KGHDR, CDR2 SFDVKD. CDR3 residues: CAVGDRTGQETQYF. CDR3 nucleotide sequence: TGTGCCGTCGGTGACCGGACAGGGCAAGAGACCCAGTACTTC.

V is TRBV20-1 and J is TRBJ2-6; D is unclear. From germline, CDR1 is DFQATT and CDR2 SNEGSKA (reference sequence). CDR3 length: 12 amino acids. The V gene lost 6 bases and the J gene lost 3 bases, with 6 bases spanning the gap. Here the CDR3 reads CSAAVGANVLTF. The CDR3 coding sequence is TGCAGTGCAGCCGTTGGGGCCAACGTCCTGACTTTC.

This chain links TRBV5-1 with TRBJ2-1; D tentatively fits TRBD1 or TRBD2 (5 bases each). V gave up 6 bases and J gave up 7 bases, with 20 bases separating them. This CDR3 is 15 amino acids long. In germline, CDR1 is SGHRS, CDR2 YFSETQ. Here the CDR3 reads CASMPRDDGDNEQFF. The CDR3 DNA reads TGCGCCAGCATGCCCCGGGACGACGGGGATAATGAGCAGTTCTTC.

V and J are TRBV19 and TRBJ2-1; no reliable D call. Germline-derived CDR1 and CDR2 are LNHDA and SQIVND (reference sequence). V lost 11 bases and J 0 bases, leaving 11 bases between the germline ends. This CDR3 has 13 residues. DNA of the CDR3: TGTGCCTCCGTAGGGTACTCCTACAATGAGCAGTTCTTC. Its protein product is CASVGYSYNEQFF. The variable domain in full, completed from reference TRBV19 and TRBJ2-1, reads DGGITQSPKYLFRKEGQNVTLSCEQNLNHDAMYWYRQDPGQGLRLIYYSQIVNDFQKGDIAEGYSVSREKKESFPLTVTSAQKNPTAFYLCASVGYSYNEQFFGPGTRLTVL.